This is a list of T cell receptor beta chains from one sample in a study of metastatic and nonmetastatic thyroid tumors. TCRdb re-analyzed the PCR reads through MiXCR. This sample has about 25,000 clones; approximately 21% occur once, and the top ten carry 10% to 15%. Sequencing input: blood. The receptors stem from a male donor with papillary thyroid cancer or a benign thyroid nodule (not recorded which). Some clones in this sample may be carry-over from other donors' samples. CDR3s include the opening cysteine and the closing phenylalanine or tryptophan. A D gene is named only where the DNA matches it firmly. The listing skips clone size in some rows; elsewhere it reads once, few, many or a size class.

V gene: TRBV29-1
J gene: TRBJ1-5
D gene: TRBD1
clone size: many
CDR3 protein: CSVRTGWNQPQHF
CDR3 DNA: TGCAGCGTCCGGACAGGGTGGAATCAGCCCCAGCATTTT

V gene: TRBV9
J gene: TRBJ2-5
D gene: NA
clone size: many
CDR3 protein: CASSVGGDRPETQYF
CDR3 DNA: TGTGCCAGCAGCGTAGGGGGAGACAGGCCAGAGACCCAGTACTTC

V gene: TRBV2
J gene: TRBJ1-2
D gene: NA
clone size: few
CDR3 protein: CASSAAGSGYYRYTF
CDR3 DNA: TGTGCCAGCAGTGCCGCGGGCTCGGGATACTATAGATACACCTTC

V gene: TRBV6-2/TRBV6-3
J gene: TRBJ1-1
D gene: NA
clone size: many
CDR3 protein: CASSSRAGWHTEAFF
CDR3 DNA: TGTGCCAGCAGTTCTCGGGCAGGGTGGCACACTGAAGCTTTCTTT

V gene: TRBV20-1
J gene: TRBJ2-5
D gene: NA
clone size: many
CDR3 protein: CSASDAAQETQYF
CDR3 DNA: TGCAGTGCTAGCGATGCGGCACAAGAGACCCAGTACTTC

V gene: TRBV20-1
J gene: TRBJ2-1
D gene: TRBD2
clone size: NA
CDR3 protein: CSATGFSGPYNEQFF
CDR3 DNA: TGCAGTGCTACAGGGTTTAGCGGGCCTTACAATGAGCAGTTCTTC

V gene: TRBV12-3/TRBV12-4
J gene: TRBJ1-4
D gene: TRBD1
clone size: medium-sized
CDR3 protein: CASSLPTGTGEKLFF
CDR3 DNA: TGTGCCAGCAGTTTGCCGACAGGGACGGGAGAAAAACTGTTTTTT

V gene: TRBV28
J gene: TRBJ1-2
D gene: NA
clone size: many
CDR3 protein: CASTEDRNYGYTF
CDR3 DNA: TGTGCCAGCACCGAGGACAGAAACTATGGCTACACCTTC

V gene: TRBV28
J gene: TRBJ2-3
D gene: TRBD1
clone size: many
CDR3 protein: CASRRQGSSGLEQYF
CDR3 DNA: TGTGCCAGCAGACGACAGGGATCTTCGGGGTTAGAGCAGTATTTT

V gene: TRBV7-2
J gene: TRBJ2-5
D gene: NA
clone size: many
CDR3 protein: CASSLRGWGETQYF
CDR3 DNA: TGTGCCAGCAGCTTAAGAGGATGGGGGGAGACCCAGTACTTC

V gene: TRBV19
J gene: TRBJ2-1
D gene: NA
clone size: many
CDR3 protein: CASSIVGSSNEQFF
CDR3 DNA: TGTGCCAGTAGTATCGTCGGGAGTTCGAATGAGCAGTTCTTC

V gene: TRBV2
J gene: TRBJ2-7
D gene: TRBD1
clone size: medium-sized
CDR3 protein: CAGTGEQSYEQYF
CDR3 DNA: TGTGCCGGCACAGGGGAACAAAGCTACGAGCAGTACTTC

V gene: TRBV28
J gene: TRBJ1-5
D gene: NA
clone size: medium-sized
CDR3 protein: CASSLVERSKPQHF
CDR3 DNA: TGTGCCAGCAGTTTGGTCGAGCGGTCGAAGCCCCAGCATTTT

V gene: TRBV15
J gene: TRBJ1-5
D gene: NA
clone size: many
CDR3 protein: CATSITAGSNQPQHF
CDR3 DNA: TGTGCCACCAGCATAACAGCGGGTAGCAATCAGCCCCAGCATTTT

V gene: TRBV6-1
J gene: TRBJ1-5
D gene: NA
clone size: NA
CDR3 protein: CASMTCMGPAGQPQHF
CDR3 DNA: TGTGCCAGCATGACCTGCATGGGGCCGGCGGGTCAGCCCCAGCATTTT

V gene: TRBV5-1
J gene: TRBJ1-1
D gene: TRBD1
clone size: many
CDR3 protein: CASRDSGQGDEAFF
CDR3 DNA: TGCGCCAGCAGGGACTCGGGACAGGGGGATGAAGCTTTCTTT

V gene: TRBV28
J gene: TRBJ2-7
D gene: NA
clone size: many
CDR3 protein: CASSLGTYEQYF
CDR3 DNA: TGTGCCAGCAGTTTAGGTACCTACGAGCAGTACTTC

V gene: TRBV29-1
J gene: TRBJ2-3
D gene: NA
clone size: NA
CDR3 protein: CSVTGWNTDTQYF
CDR3 DNA: TGCAGCGTGACAGGTTGGAACACAGATACGCAGTATTTT

V gene: TRBV6-5
J gene: TRBJ1-1
D gene: NA
clone size: NA
CDR3 protein: CASSPPPGHRSGNTEAFF
CDR3 DNA: TGTGCCAGCTCGCCCCCACCGGGACACAGATCAGGCAACACTGAAGCTTTCTTT

V gene: TRBV13
J gene: TRBJ2-2
D gene: TRBD2
clone size: medium-sized
CDR3 protein: CASSLGLAGRTGELFF
CDR3 DNA: TGTGCCAGCAGCTTAGGGCTAGCGGGAAGAACCGGGGAGCTGTTTTTT

V gene: TRBV13
J gene: TRBJ1-4
D gene: NA
clone size: few
CDR3 protein: CASSARVSVANEKLFF
CDR3 DNA: TGTGCCAGCAGCGCCCGAGTGTCGGTGGCTAATGAAAAACTGTTTTTT

V gene: TRBV20-1
J gene: TRBJ2-7
D gene: TRBD2
clone size: NA
CDR3 protein: CSAELAGGTYEQYF
CDR3 DNA: TGCAGTGCTGAACTAGCGGGAGGCACCTACGAGCAGTACTTC

V gene: TRBV12-3/TRBV12-4
J gene: TRBJ2-6
D gene: NA
clone size: many
CDR3 protein: CASSLHPSGANVLTF
CDR3 DNA: TGTGCCAGCAGTTTACACCCCTCTGGGGCCAACGTCCTGACTTTC

V gene: TRBV4-1
J gene: TRBJ1-5
D gene: NA
clone size: medium-sized
CDR3 protein: CASSQDPGQSNQPQHF
CDR3 DNA: TGCGCCAGCAGCCAAGATCCGGGACAAAGCAATCAGCCCCAGCATTTT

V gene: TRBV29-1
J gene: TRBJ1-3
D gene: NA
clone size: many
CDR3 protein: CSVMPNSGNTIYF
CDR3 DNA: TGCAGCGTCATGCCCAACTCTGGAAACACCATATATTTT

V gene: TRBV20-1
J gene: TRBJ2-7
D gene: TRBD1
clone size: many
CDR3 protein: CSARAGTGFYEQYF
CDR3 DNA: TGCAGTGCTAGGGCCGGGACAGGGTTCTACGAGCAGTACTTC

V gene: TRBV9
J gene: TRBJ2-7
D gene: NA
clone size: NA
CDR3 protein: CASSPRVSAAYEQYF
CDR3 DNA: TGTGCCAGCAGCCCCCGCGTTAGCGCGGCTTACGAGCAGTACTTC

V gene: TRBV13
J gene: TRBJ1-1
D gene: NA
clone size: once
CDR3 protein: CASSAGPMNTEAFF
CDR3 DNA: TGTGCCAGCAGCGCGGGACCGATGAACACTGAAGCTTTCTTT

V gene: TRBV27
J gene: TRBJ2-7
D gene: NA
clone size: few
CDR3 protein: CASSSPGFSYEQYF
CDR3 DNA: TGTGCCAGCAGTTCTCCAGGATTCTCCTACGAGCAGTACTTC

V gene: TRBV6-1
J gene: TRBJ2-1
D gene: NA
clone size: medium-sized
CDR3 protein: CASSRGIHEQFF
CDR3 DNA: TGTGCCAGCAGCAGAGGGATCCATGAGCAGTTCTTC

V gene: TRBV30
J gene: TRBJ1-5
D gene: NA
clone size: NA
CDR3 protein: CAWSSGLGHSNQPQHF
CDR3 DNA: TGTGCCTGGAGTTCGGGTTTGGGCCATAGCAATCAGCCCCAGCATTTT

V gene: TRBV2
J gene: TRBJ1-5
D gene: NA
clone size: NA
CDR3 protein: CASSPGRASNQPQHF
CDR3 DNA: TGTGCCAGTAGCCCGGGTAGGGCGAGCAATCAGCCCCAGCATTTC

V gene: TRBV4-1
J gene: TRBJ2-7
D gene: NA
clone size: few
CDR3 protein: CASSQDLGTPGYEQYF
CDR3 DNA: TGCGCCAGCAGCCAAGATCTTGGGACTCCAGGCTACGAGCAGTACTTC

V gene: TRBV5-1
J gene: TRBJ1-1
D gene: NA
clone size: many
CDR3 protein: CASSLEWGATEAFF
CDR3 DNA: TGCGCCAGCAGCTTGGAATGGGGAGCCACTGAAGCTTTCTTT

V gene: TRBV7-2
J gene: TRBJ2-3
D gene: NA
clone size: NA
CDR3 protein: CASSLSDTQYF
CDR3 DNA: TGTGCCAGCAGCTTATCAGATACGCAGTATTTT

V gene: TRBV19
J gene: TRBJ2-1
D gene: TRBD1
clone size: many
CDR3 protein: CASSIGWTGKTSYNEQFF
CDR3 DNA: TGTGCCAGTAGTATAGGGTGGACAGGGAAAACGTCCTACAATGAGCAGTTCTTC

V gene: TRBV5-6
J gene: TRBJ2-3
D gene: TRBD1
clone size: NA
CDR3 protein: CASSFFWTGTDTQYF
CDR3 DNA: TGTGCCAGCAGCTTTTTCTGGACAGGGACAGATACGCAGTATTTT